This T cell receptor beta chain appears in the sequencing data of a study of identical twins. TCRdb reanalysed the 5' RACE reads using MiXCR and keeps one entry per CDR3 protein. The sample has hundreds of thousands of distinct CDR3 sequences; less than 10% are singletons. This clonotype was seen ten or more times. The CDR3 extends over 10 amino acids. Trimming cost V 8 bases and J 8 bases, with 9 bases left between them. Another study also made use of these data, one on yellow fever vaccine responses in identical twins.

The chain employs TRBV12-3 or TRBV12-4 and TRBJ1-2, with D perhaps matching TRBD1 (5 bases). This TCR came from a woman between 18 and 30 years old in good health. Sequencing input: PBMCs. CDR3 loop: CASGTGGYTF. The CDR3 nucleotides are TGTGCCAGCGGGACCGGGGGCTACACCTTC.